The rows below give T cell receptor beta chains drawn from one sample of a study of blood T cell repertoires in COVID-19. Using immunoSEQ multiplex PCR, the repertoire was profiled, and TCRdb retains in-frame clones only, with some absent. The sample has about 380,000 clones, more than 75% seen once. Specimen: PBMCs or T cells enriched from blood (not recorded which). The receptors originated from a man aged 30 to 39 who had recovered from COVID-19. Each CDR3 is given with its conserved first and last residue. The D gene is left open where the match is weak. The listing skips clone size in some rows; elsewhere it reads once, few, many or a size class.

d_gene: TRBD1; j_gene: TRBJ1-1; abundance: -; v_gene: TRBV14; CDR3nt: TGTGCCAGCAGCCTACAGGGGGGTACTGAAGCTTTCTTT; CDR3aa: CASSLQGGTEAFF
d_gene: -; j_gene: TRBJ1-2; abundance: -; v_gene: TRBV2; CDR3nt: TGTGCCAGCAGTGAAGCAAGGGGATATGGCTACACCTTC; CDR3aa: CASSEARGYGYTF
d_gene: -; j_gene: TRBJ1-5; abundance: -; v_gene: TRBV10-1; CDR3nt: TGCGCCAGCAGCTCAGGGTCAAGCAATCAGCCCCAGCATTTT; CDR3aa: CASSSGSSNQPQHF
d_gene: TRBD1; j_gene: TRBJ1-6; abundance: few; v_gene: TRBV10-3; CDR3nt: TGTGCCATCAGCCCCGACGGACAGGGCGCTTCACCCCTCCACTTT; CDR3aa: CAISPDGQGASPLHF
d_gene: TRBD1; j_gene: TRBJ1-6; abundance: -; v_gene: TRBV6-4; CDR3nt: TGTGCCAGCAGAGAGGGACAGGGAGCACCCCTCCACTTT; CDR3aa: CASREGQGAPLHF
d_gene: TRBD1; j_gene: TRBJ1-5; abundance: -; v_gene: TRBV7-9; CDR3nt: TGTGCCAGCAGCCTGGGACAGAGCAATCAGCCCCAGCATTTT; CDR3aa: CASSLGQSNQPQHF
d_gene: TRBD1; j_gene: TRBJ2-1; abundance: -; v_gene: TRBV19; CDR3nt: TGTGCCAGTAGTACCCCCGGGGACAGGGCAAATGAGCAGTTCTTC; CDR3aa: CASSTPGDRANEQFF
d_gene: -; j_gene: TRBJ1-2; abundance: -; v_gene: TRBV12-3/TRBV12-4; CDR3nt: TGTGCCAGCAGCCGACAGGACTATGGCTACACCTTC; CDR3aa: CASSRQDYGYTF
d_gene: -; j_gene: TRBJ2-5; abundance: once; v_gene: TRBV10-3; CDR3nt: TGTGCCATCAGTGGATCCACTCCGGAGACCCAGTACTTC; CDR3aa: CAISGSTPETQYF
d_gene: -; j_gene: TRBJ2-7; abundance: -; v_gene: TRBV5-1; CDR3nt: TGCGCCAGCAGCACTCAGGGTTCCTACGAGCAGTACTTC; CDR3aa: CASSTQGSYEQYF
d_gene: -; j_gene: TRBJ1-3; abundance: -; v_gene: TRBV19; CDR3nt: TGTGCCAGCAACAGACAGACCTCTGGAAACACCATATATTTT; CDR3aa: CASNRQTSGNTIYF
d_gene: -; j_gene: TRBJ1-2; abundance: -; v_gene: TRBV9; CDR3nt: TGTGCCAGCAGCGGTAGAGGGAGCGGTGGATATGGCTACACCTTC; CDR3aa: CASSGRGSGGYGYTF
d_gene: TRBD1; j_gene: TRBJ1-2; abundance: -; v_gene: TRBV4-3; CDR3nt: TGCGCCAGCAGCCAAGAGGAGGCAGGGGGTTTGGGCTACACCTTC; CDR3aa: CASSQEEAGGLGYTF